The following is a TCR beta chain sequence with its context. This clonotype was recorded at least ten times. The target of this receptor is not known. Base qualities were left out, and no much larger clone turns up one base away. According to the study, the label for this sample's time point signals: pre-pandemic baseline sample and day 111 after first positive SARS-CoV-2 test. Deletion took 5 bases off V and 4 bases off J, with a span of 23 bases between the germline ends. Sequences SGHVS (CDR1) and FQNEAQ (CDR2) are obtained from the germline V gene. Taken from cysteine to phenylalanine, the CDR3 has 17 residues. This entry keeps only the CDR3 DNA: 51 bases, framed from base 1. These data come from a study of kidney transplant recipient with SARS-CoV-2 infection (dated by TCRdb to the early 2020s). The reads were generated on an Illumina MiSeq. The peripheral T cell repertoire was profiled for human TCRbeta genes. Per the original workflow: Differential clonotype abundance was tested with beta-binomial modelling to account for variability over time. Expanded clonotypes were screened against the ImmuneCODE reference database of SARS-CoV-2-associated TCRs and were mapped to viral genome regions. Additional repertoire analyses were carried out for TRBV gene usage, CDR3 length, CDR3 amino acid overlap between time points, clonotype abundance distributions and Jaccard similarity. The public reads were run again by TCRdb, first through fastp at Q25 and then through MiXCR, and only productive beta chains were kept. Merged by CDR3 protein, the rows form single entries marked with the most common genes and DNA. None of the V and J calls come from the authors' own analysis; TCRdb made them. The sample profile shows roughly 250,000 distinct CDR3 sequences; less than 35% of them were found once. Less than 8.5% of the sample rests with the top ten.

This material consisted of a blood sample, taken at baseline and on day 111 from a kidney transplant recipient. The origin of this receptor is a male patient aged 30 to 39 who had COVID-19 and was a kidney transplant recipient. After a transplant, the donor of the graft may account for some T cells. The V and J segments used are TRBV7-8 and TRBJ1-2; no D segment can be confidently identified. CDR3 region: CASSVLVFTRKTYGYTF. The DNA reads TGTGCCAGCAGCGTACTGGTGTTTACCCGAAAGACCTATGGCTACACCTTC.